Shown below are 19 T cell receptor beta chains from a single sample sequenced in a study of T cell clones after liver transplantation. Repertoires were generated with immunoSEQ multiplex PCR, while TCRdb's copy carries only in-frame clones and drops some. Among about 68,000 clones, more than 85% were seen once, and the ten largest hold over 0.75%. The sequenced sample was CD4+ T cells from blood, obtained less than 27 months after liver transplant. The receptors were gathered from a human patient who received a liver transplant. Some of the T cells might come from the graft donor.

The CDR3 DNA is TGTGCCAGCAGCCCGGGACAGGGCACTGACGAGCAGTACTTC. Protein: CASSPGQGTDEQYF. The rearrangement uses TRBV7-3 and TRBJ2-7; 9 nucleotides agree with TRBD1. V gave up 5 bases and J gave up 5 bases; unmatched junction bases: 7. The CDR3 runs to 14 residues. Germline V gene lookup returns CDR1 SGHTA and CDR2 FQGTGA. Combining the CDR3 with reference TRBV7-3 and TRBJ2-7 gives the whole variable domain GAGVSQTPSNKVTEKGKYVELRCDPISGHTALYWYRQSLGQGPEFLIYFQGTGAADDSGLPNDRFFAVRPEGSVSTLKIQRTERGDSAVYLCASSPGQGTDEQYFGPGTRLTVT.

Comments on this clone: The same CDR3 also results from other DNA sequences found in this sample. The chain carries TRBV19 and TRBJ1-1, with D hard to call. The CDR3 contains 12 residues. CDR1 and CDR2 from the germline V gene are LNHDA and SQIVND (reference sequence). Trimming cost V 5 bases and J 5 bases, with 9 bases left between them. CDR3 DNA sequence: TGTGCCAGTAGTCCGGGTCGAACTGAAGCTTTCTTT. Protein product: CASSPGRTEAFF.

The rearrangement links TRBV6-1 to TRBJ1-1; TRBD1 agrees at 7 bases. The V gene end was trimmed by 1 base and the J gene end by 4 bases; junction bases not matched to a gene: 3. Germline-derived CDR1 and CDR2 are MNHNS and SASEGT. The CDR3 is 14 residues long. CDR3 in DNA: TGTGCCAGCAGTGAAGTGGACAGGCCCACTGAAGCTTTCTTT. Translation gives CASSEVDRPTEAFF.

The genes are TRBV7-9 and TRBJ1-1; D remains unclear. The V end was cut by 5 bases, the J end by 0 bases, with 4 bases between. Per germline, CDR1 SEHNR and CDR2 FQNEAQ (reference sequence). There are 12 residues in the CDR3. The CDR3 loop is CASSRMNTEAFF. CDR3 DNA: TGTGCCAGCAGCCGAATGAACACTGAAGCTTTCTTT.

V gene TRBV7-2 combines with J gene TRBJ2-7, with 11 bases matching TRBD2. The germline CDR1 and CDR2 sequences are SGHTA and FQGNSA. J gave up 2 bases and V 2 bases, and 8 bases lay outside the gene matches. The CDR3 extends over 17 amino acids. In DNA form, the CDR3 reads TGTGCCAGCAGCTTAATGACTAGCGGGACCCCTCCCTACGAGCAGTACTTC. Its translation: CASSLMTSGTPPYEQYF.

The V gene is TRBV28, the J gene TRBJ2-1; tentatively, D is TRBD1 (6 bases). Germline assignment: CDR1 MDHEN and CDR2 SYDVKM. Trimming removed 7 bases from V and 6 bases from J, with 13 bases in between. The CDR3 is 13 amino acids. The CDR3 DNA sequence: TGTGCCAGCAACATCTTGGACAGCAATGAGCAGTTCTTC. Encoded protein: CASNILDSNEQFF.

This chain uses TRBV6-5 with TRBJ2-4, with D unclear. The CDR3 spans 16 residues. CDR1 is MNHEY, CDR2 SVGAGI, per germline. Trimming removed 0 bases from V and 0 bases from J, with 9 bases in between. The CDR3: CASSYSPQLAKNIQYF. As DNA, the CDR3 is TGTGCCAGCAGTTACTCTCCCCAATTAGCCAAAAACATTCAGTACTTC.

This chain connects TRBV19 to TRBJ2-7; D is possibly TRBD2 (6 bases). The CDR3 loop spans 14 amino acids. Germline V gene data show CDR1 as LNHDA and CDR2 as SQIVND (reference sequence). The germline V and J ends were trimmed by 1 base and 6 bases, with 13 bases remaining between them. CDR3 sequence reads: CASSIGALGGEQYF. DNA for the CDR3: TGTGCCAGTAGTATAGGGGCCTTGGGGGGCGAGCAGTACTTC.

The rearrangement joins TRBV28 to TRBJ1-5, with D maybe TRBD1 (6 bases). Per germline, CDR1 MDHEN and CDR2 SYDVKM. The CDR3 has 14 residues. Trimming stripped 7 bases from V and 1 base from J, with 11 bases between. Written as DNA, the CDR3 is TGTGCCAGCAACCGCAGGGGCAGCAATCAGCCCCAGCATTTT. It encodes CASNRRGSNQPQHF.

The rearrangement uses TRBV6-1 and TRBJ1-1; D gene ambiguous. Per germline, CDR1 MNHNS and CDR2 SASEGT. Between the trimmed V and J ends, which lost 1 base and 1 base, there was a span of 10 bases. CDR3 length: 15 amino acids. CDR3 nucleotide sequence: TGTGCCAGCAGTGAAGTGGTGGACGGGAACACTGAAGCTTTCTTT. Its protein product is CASSEVVDGNTEAFF.

Only one count was recorded for this clone. The rearrangement uses TRBV10-1 and TRBJ2-3; 10 nucleotides line up with TRBD2. This CDR3 region has 17 residues. Trimming cost V 6 bases and J 4 bases; bases outside gene matches: 13. Germline loops: CDR1 WNHNN, CDR2 SYGVQD (reference sequence). The CDR3 DNA reads as TGCGCCAGCAGCGACACGAGCGGGAGGGCCGGGGCAGATACGCAGTATTTT. This gives the protein CASSDTSGRAGADTQYF.

The chain recombines TRBV7-2 with TRBJ2-7; D is undetermined. The germline V and J ends were trimmed by 1 base and 6 bases, with 19 bases remaining between them. The CDR3 has 16 residues. From germline, CDR1 is SGHTA and CDR2 FQGNSA. The CDR3 bases are TGTGCCAGCAGCTTAGATGTCCATGGCCGGGTTGGCGAGCAGTACTTC. The encoded protein is CASSLDVHGRVGEQYF.

The V gene is TRBV7-6, the J gene TRBJ2-7, with TRBD1 matching 10 bases. Germline V lookup: CDR1 SGHVS, CDR2 FNYEAQ. V lost 3 bases to trimming and J lost 3 bases; unmatched junction nucleotides: 2. The CDR3 loop spans 14 amino acids. CDR3: CASSFGQGDYEQYF. The CDR3 nucleotides are TGTGCCAGCAGCTTTGGACAGGGGGACTACGAGCAGTACTTC.

The V gene is TRBV28, the J gene TRBJ2-7; TRBD1 aligns across 7 bases. The germline V gene encodes CDR1 MDHEN and CDR2 SYDVKM. The junction had 6 bases not matched to a gene; V was cut back by 8 bases and J by 2 bases. The CDR3 runs 13 residues. This chain's CDR3 is CASVDRATYEQYF. The CDR3 DNA sequence: TGTGCCAGCGTCGACAGGGCCACCTACGAGCAGTACTTC.

CDR3 sequence reads: CASAPGTEYEQYF. As DNA, the CDR3 is TGTGCCAGCGCGCCCGGGACGGAGTACGAGCAGTACTTC. This chain links TRBV2 with TRBJ2-7; D may be TRBD1 or TRBD2 (5 bases each). The CDR3 is 13 amino acids. In germline, CDR1 is SNHLY, CDR2 FYNNEI. The V end was cut by 8 bases, the J end by 4 bases, with 15 bases between.

This CDR3 is CASRKTGDRGYTF. For the CDR3, the DNA is TGTGCCAGTAGGAAGACAGGGGACCGTGGCTACACCTTC. This chain links TRBV19 with TRBJ1-2; TRBD1 agrees at 8 bases. The CDR3 contains 13 residues. Per germline, CDR1 LNHDA and CDR2 SQIVND (reference sequence). V was clipped by 6 bases and J by 7 bases; unmatched bases: 7.

V gene TRBV11-3 combines with J gene TRBJ2-5; 10 bases line up with TRBD2. V dropped 1 base and J dropped 3; count of bases not matched to a gene: 11. Germline V gives CDR1 SGHNT, CDR2 YENEEA. The CDR3 is 18 amino acids. CDR3: CASSLGLSGRLTKETQYF. As DNA, the CDR3 is TGTGCCAGCAGCTTAGGTCTTAGCGGGAGGCTAACCAAAGAGACCCAGTACTTC.

This clone was detected a few times. J is TRBJ1-3 and V is TRBV9, with D unclear. Germline-derived CDR1 and CDR2 are SGDLS and YYNGEE. This CDR3 has 16 amino acids. Trimming took 0 bases from V and 0 from J, leaving 10 bases between them. The CDR3 spells CASSVAQTGSGNTIYF. In DNA form, the CDR3 reads TGTGCCAGCAGCGTAGCCCAGACGGGCTCTGGAAACACCATATATTTT.

This chain links TRBV2 with TRBJ1-2; D is uncertain. Germline assignment: CDR1 SNHLY and CDR2 FYNNEI. Trimming left V 0 bases short and J 4 bases short, with 6 bases between. The CDR3 totals 13 residues. Here the CDR3 DNA reads TGTGCCAGCAGTGAAGCATCCAGCTATGGCTACACCTTC. Its translation: CASSEASSYGYTF.